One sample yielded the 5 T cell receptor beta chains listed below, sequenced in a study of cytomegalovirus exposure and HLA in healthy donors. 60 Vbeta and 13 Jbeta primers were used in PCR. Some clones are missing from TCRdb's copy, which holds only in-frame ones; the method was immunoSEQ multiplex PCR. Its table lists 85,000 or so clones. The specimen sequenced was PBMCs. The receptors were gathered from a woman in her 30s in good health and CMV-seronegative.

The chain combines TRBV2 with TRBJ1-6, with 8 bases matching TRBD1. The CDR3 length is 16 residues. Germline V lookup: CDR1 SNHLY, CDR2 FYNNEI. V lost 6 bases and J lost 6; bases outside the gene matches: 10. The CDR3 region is CASRVDRGLGNSPLHF. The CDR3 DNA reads TGTGCCAGCAGGGTTGACAGGGGACTGGGTAATTCACCCCTCCACTTT.

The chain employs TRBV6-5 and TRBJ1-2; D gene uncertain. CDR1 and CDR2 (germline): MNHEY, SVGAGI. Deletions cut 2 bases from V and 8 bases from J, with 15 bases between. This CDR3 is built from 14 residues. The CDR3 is CASSYLRHSGGYTF. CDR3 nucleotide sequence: TGTGCCAGCAGTTACCTAAGACACTCGGGAGGCTACACCTTC.

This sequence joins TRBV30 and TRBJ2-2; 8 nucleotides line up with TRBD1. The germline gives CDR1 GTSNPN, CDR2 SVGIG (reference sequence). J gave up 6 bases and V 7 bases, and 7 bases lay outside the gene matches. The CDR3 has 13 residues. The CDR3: CAYTTGGPGELFF. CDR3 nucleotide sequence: TGTGCCTATACAACAGGGGGTCCCGGGGAGCTGTTTTTT.

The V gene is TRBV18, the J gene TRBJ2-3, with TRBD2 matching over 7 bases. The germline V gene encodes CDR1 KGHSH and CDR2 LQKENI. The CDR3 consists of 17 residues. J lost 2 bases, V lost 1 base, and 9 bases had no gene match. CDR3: CASSPLPSGFDTDTQYF. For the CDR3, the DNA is TGTGCCAGCTCACCACTTCCTAGCGGTTTTGACACAGATACGCAGTATTTT.

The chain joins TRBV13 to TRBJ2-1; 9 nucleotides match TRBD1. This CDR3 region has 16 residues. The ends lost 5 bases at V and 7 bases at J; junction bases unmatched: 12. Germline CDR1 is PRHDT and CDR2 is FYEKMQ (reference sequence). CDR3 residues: CASSPTGTGNMNEQFF. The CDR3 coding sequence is TGTGCCAGCAGCCCAACCGGGACAGGGAACATGAATGAGCAGTTCTTC.